This paragraph covers one T cell receptor (beta chain) sequence. No antigen is known for it. The sample comes from a study of human CD8 memory T cell subsets (dated by TCRdb to the early 2020s). Background for the entire study: The clonal relationships among stem-like (TSTEM), progenitor exhausted-like (TPEX) and effector memory CD8+ T cell subsets were assessed by comparing the TCRbeta repertoires of these subsets. TCRbeta repertoires were obtained from a handful of donors, each contributing TSTEM, TPEX and effector memory subsets. Overall study results and their limits: Greater repertoire diversity in TSTEM than in TPEX subsets was suggested by Chao1 estimates, potentially reflecting a broader range of specificities. Normalized Shannon-Wiener diversity was similarly high in TSTEM and TPEX subsets, while effector memory subsets were less diverse by comparison. Clonotypes were shared with effector memory cells by both stem-like subsets, but only minimal overlap was found between TSTEM and TPEX repertoires, suggesting distinct antigen spectra. Sequencing was limited to TCRbeta chains, and the repertoire comparisons were based on about 6 donors analyzed with paired t-tests and Bonferroni correction.

From the cysteine through the phenylalanine, the CDR3 covers 13 amino acids. DNA is not on record. Per the germline V gene (reference sequence), PRHDT is the CDR1 and FYEKMQ is the CDR2. Peripheral blood mononuclear cells were isolated from healthy donor buffy coats by density gradient separation. In the study, negative magnetic separation with EasySep or MojoSort CD8+ T cell isolation kits was used to enrich total CD8+ T cells. An RNeasy Mini Kit was used to extract total RNA from duplicate vials of 150,000 sorted CD8+ T cells per subset. PBMCs were used either fresh or after being cryopreserved in fetal bovine serum containing about 10% DMSO. Fluorescence-activated cell sorting on a FACSAria III was used to sort CD8+ T cell subsets to purity. A Human TCR Profiling Kit was used to prepare UMI-labeled 5' RACE TCRbeta libraries. Every TCRbeta library was prepared in parallel, with the same number of PCR cycles used for all of the libraries. In the source study's methods: Each TCRbeta library contained between roughly 3,000 and 18,000 functional CDR3beta clonotypes. UMI extraction and consensus assembly used MIGEC 1.2.9, requiring at least three reads per UMI. MiXCR 3.0.3 was used to extract in-frame CDR3beta repertoires. Diversity metrics were computed in VDJtools 1.2.1 after downsampling each sample to 42,000 randomly selected UMIs. Repertoire overlap metrics D, R and F2 were calculated in VDJtools for the top 3,000 clones of each sample pair. TCRdb reprocessed the reads into one record per CDR3 protein sequence, lacking DNA. TCRdb, not the original authors, processed these V and J calls. The sample table records approximately 7,000 distinct CDR3 sequences. Around 22% of the sample is in the top ten clones.

This TCR came from a human donor in good health. Rearrangement joined TRBV13 to TRBJ2-1; TCRdb names TRBD2, which stays unverified in the absence of DNA. Sequenced: CD8+ T cells from PBMCs. The CDR3 protein sequence reads: CASSPPAPNEQFF.